These 18 T cell receptor beta chains originate from one sample sequenced in a study of T cells in Graves' hyperthyroidism and ophthalmopathy. TCR beta CDR3 regions were amplified from RNA. HTBI primers drove first-round RT-PCR of the TCR CDR3. TCRdb passed the multiplex PCR reads through MiXCR, listing each CDR3 protein once. The sample lists around 340,000 distinct CDR3 sequences; about a sixth were seen once. Sequencing was performed on blood. The receptors derive from a woman younger than 45 with Graves' hyperthyroidism that later progressed to Graves' ophthalmopathy.

V and J are TRBV19 and TRBJ2-7; 8 bases agree with TRBD2. This CDR3 spans 14 amino acids. V gave up 8 bases and J gave up 2 bases; unmatched junction bases: 8. Germline V CDR1 and CDR2: LNHDA, SQIVND (reference sequence). CDR3 bases: TGTGCCAGTGATCCGGGGGGGGGGACCTACGAGCAGTACTTC. As protein: CASDPGGGTYEQYF.

This clonotype was seen at least ten times. This chain connects TRBV5-6 to TRBJ2-2; tentatively, D is TRBD1 (6 bases). Germline V CDR1 and CDR2: SGHDT, YYEEEE. Trimming cost V 4 bases and J 2 bases, with 15 bases left between them. The CDR3 is 16 amino acids. The CDR3 DNA follows: TGTGCCAGCAGCAAGCGTTGGGGGCGCAACACCGGGGAGCTGTTTTTT. The encoded protein is CASSKRWGRNTGELFF.

This clonotype was counted many times. The CDR3 sequence is CASSISGGYTF. Written as DNA, the CDR3 is TGTGCCAGTAGTATCTCTGGCGGCTACACCTTC. The V gene is TRBV19, the J gene TRBJ1-2, with unresolved D. The CDR3 is made up of 11 amino acids. V dropped 3 bases and J dropped 8 bases, with 7 bases sitting between them. Germline-derived CDR1 and CDR2 are LNHDA and SQIVND (reference sequence). Variable domain in full (rest from reference TRBV19 and TRBJ1-2): DGGITQSPKYLFRKEGQNVTLSCEQNLNHDAMYWYRQDPGQGLRLIYYSQIVNDFQKGDIAEGYSVSREKKESFPLTVTSAQKNPTAFYLCASSISGGYTFGSGTRLTVV.

The chain recombines TRBV12-3 or TRBV12-4 with TRBJ2-1; 13 bases agree with TRBD2. Trimming cost V 5 bases and J 7 bases; bases outside gene matches: 5. The CDR3 covers 15 residues. This chain's CDR3 is CASSTGTSGVNEQFF. The CDR3 DNA sequence: TGTGCCAGCAGTACCGGGACTAGCGGGGTGAATGAGCAGTTCTTC.

In this sample, this clonotype turned up a few times. The V gene is TRBV18, the J gene TRBJ2-7; perhaps TRBD1 as D (6 bases). The CDR3 consists of 14 residues. Trimming cost V 4 bases and J 2 bases, with 12 bases left between them. CDR1 is KGHSH and CDR2 is LQKENI in the germline V gene. In DNA, the CDR3 is TGTGCCAGCTCACGCCCGGGACAAACCTACGAGCAGTACTTC. Its protein is CASSRPGQTYEQYF.

At least ten counts were recorded for this clonotype. J is TRBJ2-7 and V is TRBV2; 8 nucleotides agree with TRBD1. The CDR3 has 14 amino acids. The J segment lost 4 bases and the V segment lost 7 bases, leaving 9 bases of the junction unmatched. The germline gives CDR1 SNHLY, CDR2 FYNNEI. The CDR3 loop reads CASKPGQEFYEQYF. CDR3 in DNA: TGTGCCAGCAAACCGGGACAGGAGTTTTACGAGCAGTACTTC. Variable domain in full (rest from reference TRBV2 and TRBJ2-7): EPEVTQTPSHQVTQMGQEVILRCVPISNHLYFYWYRQILGQKVEFLVSFYNNEISEKSEIFDDQFSVERPDGSNFTLKIRSTKLEDSAMYFCASKPGQEFYEQYFGPGTRLTVT.

The rearrangement uses TRBV12-3 or TRBV12-4 and TRBJ2-5, with 8 bases matching TRBD1. CDR3 length equals 15 residues. V was pared by 7 bases and J by 4 bases, with 11 bases of the junction left unmatched. The chain's CDR3 is CASNLGGRGLETQYF. DNA for the CDR3: TGTGCCAGCAACTTGGGTGGCAGGGGGCTAGAGACCCAGTACTTC.

This clonotype was counted at least ten times. The chain recombines TRBV28 with TRBJ2-7; 13 bases align to TRBD2. The CDR3 runs 15 residues. The V segment lost 7 bases and the J segment 4 bases; nucleotides outside the gene matches: 7. Germline-derived CDR1 and CDR2 are MDHEN and SYDVKM. The CDR3 region is CASTITSGGAYEQYF. The CDR3 region has the DNA TGTGCCAGCACCATAACTAGCGGGGGGGCTTACGAGCAGTACTTC. Looking up the rest from reference TRBV28 and TRBJ2-7 gives the full variable domain: DVKVTQSSRYLVKRTGEKVFLECVQDMDHENMFWYRQDPGLGLRLIYFSYDVKMKEKGDIPEGYSVSREKKERFSLILESASTNQTSMYLCASTITSGGAYEQYFGPGTRLTVT.

The table lists this clonotype with a few counts. V is TRBV15 and J is TRBJ2-7, with D unresolved. The length of the CDR3 is 18 residues. CDR1 LNHNV and CDR2 YYDKDF come from the germline V gene (reference sequence). The V and J ends lost 0 bases and 1 base respectively, with 19 bases between them. Here the CDR3 reads CATSRDLSTIIGSYEQYF. The CDR3 DNA reads TGTGCCACCAGCAGAGATCTTTCTACGATTATAGGGTCCTACGAGCAGTACTTC.

A remark on this clonotype: This may be a read error: a much more frequent sequence differs by one nucleotide. The chain couples TRBV7-9 to TRBJ2-1; 11 nucleotides align to TRBD2. V lost 5 bases, J lost 12 bases, and 9 bases stayed unmatched. Germline CDR1 reads SEHNR; CDR2 reads FQNEAQ (reference sequence). This CDR3 contains 14 residues. The CDR3 spells CASSPSGLAGGQFF. The CDR3 coding sequence is TGTGCCAGCAGCCCCTCCGGGCTAGCGGGAGGGCAGTTCTTC.

This clonotype was counted at least ten times. CDR3 nucleotide sequence: TGTGCCAGCAGTTCCGGGACAGGGTCGGTGGAGCAGTACTTC. This translates into CASSSGTGSVEQYF. This rearrangement joins TRBV28 to TRBJ2-7, with TRBD1 matching over 9 bases. Germline CDR1 reads MDHEN; CDR2 reads SYDVKM. The J segment lost 7 bases and the V segment lost 4 bases, leaving 8 bases of the junction unmatched. The length of the CDR3 is 14 residues.

This clonotype was counted many times. This rearrangement joins TRBV11-2 to TRBJ2-1, with a weak D call TRBD2 (5 bases). V lost 4 bases and J 5 bases, leaving 18 bases between the germline ends. CDR1 is SGHAT and CDR2 is FQNNGV in the germline V gene. The CDR3 covers 16 residues. As DNA, the CDR3 is TGTGCCAGCAGCTCCCGAGACTATGGCGATAACAATGAGCAGTTCTTC. Amino acid sequence: CASSSRDYGDNNEQFF.

Comment on this clonotype: Since a much larger clone is just one base distant, this may be a read error. The chain links TRBV5-1 to TRBJ2-5; D may match TRBD1 or TRBD2 (6 bases each). The CDR3 totals 15 residues. The germline gives CDR1 SGHRS, CDR2 YFSETQ. The CDR3 is CASTRLGGYGETEYF. The CDR3 DNA is TGCGCCAGCACCAGACTAGGGGGGTACGGGGAGACCGAGTACTTC. Supplemented by reference TRBV5-1 and TRBJ2-5, the full variable domain reads KAGVTQTPRYLIKTRGQQVTLSCSPISGHRSVSWYQQTPGQGLQFLFEYFSETQRNKGNFPGRFSGRQFSNSRSEMNVSTLELGDSALYLCASTRLGGYGETEYFGPGTRLLVL.

This clonotype was counted at least ten times. This chain links TRBV27 with TRBJ2-3, with D perhaps given as TRBD1 or TRBD2 (5 bases each). The V and J ends lost 2 bases and 8 bases respectively, with 11 bases between them. The CDR3 is 13 amino acids. Germline assignment: CDR1 MNHEY and CDR2 SMNVEV (reference sequence). CDR3 nucleotides: TGTGCCAGCAGTTTAAGTGAGGGGTTTACGCAGTATTTT. Protein sequence: CASSLSEGFTQYF.

This clonotype showed up many times. The rearrangement links TRBV27 to TRBJ2-5; tentatively, D is TRBD1 (6 bases). The CDR3 is 15 amino acids. Germline assignment: CDR1 MNHEY and CDR2 SMNVEV (reference sequence). Deletions cut 5 bases from V and 2 bases from J, with 15 bases between. In nucleotides, the CDR3 is TGTGCCAGCAGTACACGGACAGCCGATCAAGAGACCCAGTACTTC. This codes for CASSTRTADQETQYF.

This clonotype was seen repeatedly, ten times or more. This chain connects TRBV10-3 to TRBJ2-7, with 10 bases matching TRBD1. Trimming removed 6 bases from V and 1 base from J; junction bases left unmatched: 6. This CDR3 spans 15 amino acids. Germline CDR1 and CDR2: ENHRY and SYGVKD. The CDR3 loop is CAIRSGQGISYEQYF. The DNA of the CDR3 is TGTGCCATCAGGTCGGGACAGGGGATTTCCTACGAGCAGTACTTC.

The DNA for the CDR3 is TGCAGTGCTAGAGCCCCCGGGACACCCGGCAATCAGCCCCAGCATTTT. Amino acids: CSARAPGTPGNQPQHF. This sequence joins TRBV20-1 and TRBJ1-5; TRBD1 is a possible D gene (6 bases). The V and J ends lost 1 base and 2 bases respectively, with 15 bases between them. CDR3 length: 16 amino acids. Germline values: CDR1 DFQATT, CDR2 SNEGSKA (reference sequence).

In this sample, this clonotype is medium-sized (0.01 to 0.1%). The V call is TRBV13, the J call TRBJ2-2, with TRBD2 identical over 7 bases. Germline loops: CDR1 PRHDT, CDR2 FYEKMQ (reference sequence). Trimming at V came to 5 bases and at J to 1 base, leaving 7 bases not matched to a gene. CDR3 size: 16 residues. In DNA, the CDR3 is TGTGCCAGCAGCCCAAAGCTAGCGGTGAACACCGGGGAGCTGTTTTTT. The encoded protein is CASSPKLAVNTGELFF.